These T cell receptor beta chains were read from a single sample in a study of OX40 agonist ivuxolimab in advanced cancers. Assay used: immunoSEQ multiplex PCR; TCRdb lists only in-frame clones, some missing. The sample contains about 17,000 clones, approximately 84% of which appear only once. The starting material was CD4+ or CD8+ T cells sorted from blood, obtained in a trial of the OX40 agonist ivuxolimab. Receptors were obtained from an adult with an advanced solid tumor such as melanoma, head and neck, liver or kidney cancer. Both conserved end residues are part of each CDR3. A D gene is named only where the DNA matches it firmly. The size of a clone is reported for some rows only, either as once, few or many, or as a class for expanded clones.

d_gene: -
abundance: -
j_gene: TRBJ1-1
v_gene: TRBV19
CDR3aa: CASRPRDRGTVDTEAFF
CDR3nt: TGTGCCAGTAGACCCAGGGATCGGGGTACGGTGGACACTGAAGCTTTCTTT

d_gene: -
abundance: -
j_gene: TRBJ1-1
v_gene: TRBV19
CDR3aa: CASSIIADTEAFF
CDR3nt: TGTGCCAGTAGTATCATAGCCGACACTGAAGCTTTCTTT

d_gene: -
abundance: -
j_gene: TRBJ2-7
v_gene: TRBV6-5
CDR3aa: CASSSGLGSSYEQYF
CDR3nt: TGTGCCAGCAGTTCGGGGCTTGGGAGCTCCTACGAGCAGTACTTC

d_gene: -
abundance: -
j_gene: TRBJ1-3
v_gene: TRBV5-5
CDR3aa: CASSFFGSHGESGNTIYF
CDR3nt: TGTGCCAGCAGCTTTTTTGGGTCGCACGGGGAATCGGGAAACACCATATATTTT

d_gene: -
abundance: -
j_gene: TRBJ2-7
v_gene: TRBV2
CDR3aa: CASSEGAVIYEQYF
CDR3nt: TGTGCCAGCAGTGAGGGGGCGGTCATTTACGAGCAGTACTTC

d_gene: -
abundance: -
j_gene: TRBJ1-1
v_gene: TRBV2
CDR3aa: CARLPVGGEKNTEAFF
CDR3nt: TGTGCCAGGCTTCCGGTCGGGGGGGAGAAGAACACTGAAGCTTTCTTT

d_gene: TRBD1
abundance: -
j_gene: TRBJ2-2
v_gene: TRBV5-1
CDR3aa: CASSWPGQGVNTGELFF
CDR3nt: TGCGCCAGCAGCTGGCCCGGACAGGGGGTGAACACCGGGGAGCTGTTTTTT

d_gene: -
abundance: -
j_gene: TRBJ1-2
v_gene: TRBV21-1
CDR3aa: CASSKRVIALHAGYGYTF
CDR3nt: TGTGCCAGCAGCAAAAGGGTAATAGCTCTCCACGCCGGCTATGGCTACACCTTC

d_gene: TRBD2
abundance: -
j_gene: TRBJ2-1
v_gene: TRBV7-6
CDR3aa: CASSSDLAGGHNEQFF
CDR3nt: TGTGCCAGCAGCTCGGACCTAGCGGGGGGTCACAATGAGCAGTTCTTC

d_gene: TRBD1
abundance: -
j_gene: TRBJ2-5
v_gene: TRBV7-6
CDR3aa: CASSLARTGLRPAQETQYF
CDR3nt: TGTGCCAGCAGCTTAGCGCGGACAGGCCTCCGGCCCGCACAAGAGACCCAGTACTTC

d_gene: TRBD1
abundance: -
j_gene: TRBJ2-7
v_gene: TRBV28
CDR3aa: CASSSPGQGNSYEQYF
CDR3nt: TGTGCCAGCAGTTCTCCAGGACAGGGTAACTCCTACGAGCAGTACTTC

d_gene: TRBD2
abundance: few
j_gene: TRBJ2-7
v_gene: TRBV4-1
CDR3aa: CASSQLVAGELEQYF
CDR3nt: TGCGCCAGCAGCCAACTGGTAGCGGGGGAACTCGAGCAGTACTTC

d_gene: -
abundance: -
j_gene: TRBJ1-4
v_gene: TRBV7-9
CDR3aa: CASSLGPPATNEKLFF
CDR3nt: TGTGCCAGCAGCTTGGGACCACCTGCAACTAATGAAAAACTGTTTTTT

d_gene: -
abundance: -
j_gene: TRBJ1-2
v_gene: TRBV29-1
CDR3aa: CSVEDGTLLDYGYTF
CDR3nt: TGCAGCGTTGAAGATGGGACATTGCTGGACTATGGCTACACCTTC

d_gene: TRBD1
abundance: few
j_gene: TRBJ2-4
v_gene: TRBV4-1
CDR3aa: CASSPITGGNIQYF
CDR3nt: TGCGCCAGCAGCCCCATAACAGGGGGGAACATTCAGTACTTC

d_gene: TRBD2
abundance: once
j_gene: TRBJ2-2
v_gene: TRBV6-6
CDR3aa: CASSSLAGVLSGELFF
CDR3nt: TGTGCCAGCAGTTCCTTAGCGGGGGTATTATCCGGGGAGCTGTTTTTT

d_gene: -
abundance: -
j_gene: TRBJ2-7
v_gene: TRBV10-3
CDR3aa: CAISEFGRSYEQYF
CDR3nt: TGTGCCATCAGTGAGTTTGGCAGGTCCTACGAGCAGTACTTC

d_gene: -
abundance: -
j_gene: TRBJ1-3
v_gene: TRBV5-5
CDR3aa: CASSFYTSSGNTIYF
CDR3nt: TGTGCCAGCAGCTTCTACACGAGCTCTGGAAACACCATATATTTT

d_gene: -
abundance: few
j_gene: TRBJ1-1
v_gene: TRBV5-1
CDR3aa: CASSLGRRLNTEAFF
CDR3nt: TGCGCCAGCAGCTTGGGCAGGCGCCTGAACACTGAAGCTTTCTTT

d_gene: -
abundance: few
j_gene: TRBJ2-7
v_gene: TRBV19
CDR3aa: CASSWTVGEQYF
CDR3nt: TGTGCCAGTAGCTGGACAGTTGGTGAGCAGTACTTC

d_gene: -
abundance: -
j_gene: TRBJ2-7
v_gene: TRBV5-1
CDR3aa: CASSGEEWGYSYEQYF
CDR3nt: TGCGCCAGCAGCGGAGAGGAGTGGGGCTACTCCTACGAGCAGTACTTC

d_gene: TRBD1
abundance: -
j_gene: TRBJ2-5
v_gene: TRBV2
CDR3aa: CASSEYGSGTVYQETQYF
CDR3nt: TGTGCCAGCAGTGAATACGGTTCCGGGACAGTGTACCAAGAGACCCAGTACTTC

d_gene: TRBD1
abundance: -
j_gene: TRBJ2-7
v_gene: TRBV5-6
CDR3aa: CASSFGQGAGEQYF
CDR3nt: TGTGCCAGCAGCTTCGGACAGGGGGCAGGTGAGCAGTACTTC

d_gene: TRBD1
abundance: -
j_gene: TRBJ1-4
v_gene: TRBV7-8
CDR3aa: CASSLDPPRDSYTRNEKLFF
CDR3nt: TGTGCCAGCAGCTTAGACCCCCCGCGGGACAGCTATACCCGTAATGAAAAACTGTTTTTT

d_gene: -
abundance: once
j_gene: TRBJ2-5
v_gene: TRBV4-1
CDR3aa: CASSQGILVRVQETQYF
CDR3nt: TGCGCCAGCAGCCAAGGAATTTTGGTGAGGGTCCAAGAGACCCAGTACTTC

d_gene: TRBD1
abundance: -
j_gene: TRBJ1-1
v_gene: TRBV5-6
CDR3aa: CASSWGQGAEAFF
CDR3nt: TGTGCCAGCAGCTGGGGACAGGGGGCGGAAGCTTTCTTT

d_gene: -
abundance: -
j_gene: TRBJ1-1
v_gene: TRBV5-4
CDR3aa: CASSSGGSGLSNTEAFF
CDR3nt: TGTGCCAGCAGCTCAGGCGGGTCAGGGCTCTCGAACACTGAAGCTTTCTTT

d_gene: TRBD2
abundance: few
j_gene: TRBJ2-1
v_gene: TRBV7-8
CDR3aa: CASSARRGGSNEQFF
CDR3nt: TGTGCCAGCAGCGCTCGCCGGGGGGGGAGCAATGAGCAGTTCTTC

d_gene: TRBD2
abundance: -
j_gene: TRBJ2-1
v_gene: TRBV5-4
CDR3aa: CASSPWDYLTREQFF
CDR3nt: TGTGCCAGCAGCCCGTGGGACTACCTTACAAGGGAGCAGTTCTTC

d_gene: -
abundance: -
j_gene: TRBJ1-4
v_gene: TRBV7-9
CDR3aa: CASSLVQTNEKLFF
CDR3nt: TGTGCCAGCAGCTTAGTACAGACTAATGAAAAACTGTTTTTT

d_gene: TRBD1
abundance: -
j_gene: TRBJ1-2
v_gene: TRBV7-2
CDR3aa: CASSLARDRDISSYGYTF
CDR3nt: TGTGCCAGCAGCTTAGCCCGGGACAGGGATATATCGAGCTATGGCTACACCTTC

d_gene: -
abundance: -
j_gene: TRBJ1-5
v_gene: TRBV7-2
CDR3aa: CASSLTGQPQHF
CDR3nt: TGTGCCAGCAGCTTGACAGGCCAGCCCCAGCATTTT

d_gene: -
abundance: -
j_gene: TRBJ2-7
v_gene: TRBV6-5
CDR3aa: CASSEALSDEQYF
CDR3nt: TGTGCCAGCAGTGAAGCGCTTTCGGACGAGCAGTACTTC

d_gene: TRBD1
abundance: -
j_gene: TRBJ2-1
v_gene: TRBV6-5
CDR3aa: CASSSGTVGMEQFF
CDR3nt: TGTGCCAGCAGTTCCGGGACAGTAGGAATGGAGCAGTTCTTC

d_gene: TRBD2
abundance: -
j_gene: TRBJ2-5
v_gene: TRBV4-1
CDR3aa: CASSPLAGEQETQYF
CDR3nt: TGCGCCAGCAGCCCCCTAGCGGGGGAACAAGAGACCCAGTACTTC

d_gene: -
abundance: -
j_gene: TRBJ1-2
v_gene: TRBV4-1
CDR3aa: CASSQGGGNYGYTF
CDR3nt: TGCGCCAGCAGCCAAGGGGGGGGGAACTATGGCTACACCTTC

d_gene: TRBD1
abundance: few
j_gene: TRBJ1-3
v_gene: TRBV2
CDR3aa: CASNTGATSGNTIYF
CDR3nt: TGTGCCAGCAATACAGGGGCTACCTCTGGAAACACCATATATTTT

d_gene: -
abundance: -
j_gene: TRBJ1-2
v_gene: TRBV5-5
CDR3aa: CASSLGPAQGKSYTF
CDR3nt: TGTGCCAGCAGCTTGGGTCCGGCACAGGGTAAGAGCTACACCTTC

d_gene: -
abundance: -
j_gene: TRBJ2-1
v_gene: TRBV7-9
CDR3aa: CASSPGGGDEQFF
CDR3nt: TGTGCCAGCAGCCCAGGAGGCGGGGATGAGCAGTTCTTC

d_gene: -
abundance: -
j_gene: TRBJ2-7
v_gene: TRBV7-8
CDR3aa: CASSFLGVPPYEQYF
CDR3nt: TGTGCCAGCAGCTTTTTAGGGGTTCCCCCCTACGAGCAGTACTTC

d_gene: -
abundance: -
j_gene: TRBJ1-2
v_gene: TRBV5-6
CDR3aa: CASSFGTGGYGYTF
CDR3nt: TGTGCCAGCAGCTTCGGCACGGGTGGATATGGCTACACCTTC